This T cell receptor (beta chain) was sequenced in a study of OX40 agonist ivuxolimab in advanced cancers. J was trimmed by 8 bases and V by 4 bases; bases with no gene match: 5. Germline V gene lookup returns CDR1 MNHEY and CDR2 SVGAGI. The CDR3 length is 14 residues. Some clones are missing from TCRdb's copy, which holds only in-frame ones; the method was immunoSEQ multiplex PCR. In the table there are fewer than 45,000 clones, around 90% of which are singletons. This specimen was CD4+ or CD8+ T cells sorted from blood, taken in a trial of the OX40 agonist ivuxolimab. The TCR sequence derives from an adult with an advanced solid tumor such as melanoma, head and neck, liver or kidney cancer. The J gene is TRBJ2-1, the V gene TRBV6-5; TRBD2 matches at 10 bases. Here the CDR3 reads CASSSAGGRHEQFF. The CDR3 DNA follows: TGTGCCAGCAGTTCAGCGGGGGGGAGACATGAGCAGTTCTTC.